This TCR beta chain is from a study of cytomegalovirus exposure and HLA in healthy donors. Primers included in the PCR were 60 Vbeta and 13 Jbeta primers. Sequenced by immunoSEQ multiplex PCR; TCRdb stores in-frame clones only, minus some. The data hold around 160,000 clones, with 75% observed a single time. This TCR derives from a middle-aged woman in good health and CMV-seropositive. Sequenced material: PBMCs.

CDR3 loop: CSASHYNEQFF. The CDR3 DNA sequence: TGCAGTGCTTCCCACTACAATGAGCAGTTCTTC. The V call is TRBV20-1, the J call TRBJ2-1; D is unresolved. Germline CDR1 reads DFQATT; CDR2 reads SNEGSKA (reference sequence). V lost 5 bases and J 3 bases, leaving 5 bases between the germline ends. This CDR3 has 11 residues.